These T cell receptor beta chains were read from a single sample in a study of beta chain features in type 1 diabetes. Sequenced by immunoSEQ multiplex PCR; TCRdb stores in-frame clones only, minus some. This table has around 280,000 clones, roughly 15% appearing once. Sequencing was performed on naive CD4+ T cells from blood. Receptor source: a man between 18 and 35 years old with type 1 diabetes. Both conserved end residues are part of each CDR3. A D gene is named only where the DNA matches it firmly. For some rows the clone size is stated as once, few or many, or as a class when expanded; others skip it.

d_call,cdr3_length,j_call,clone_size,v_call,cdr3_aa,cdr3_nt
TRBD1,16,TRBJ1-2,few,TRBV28,CASSLYSGTGSFGYTF,TGTGCCAGCAGTTTATACTCCGGGACAGGGTCCTTTGGCTACACCTTC
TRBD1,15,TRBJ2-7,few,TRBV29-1,CSVAHLLTGGNEQYF,TGCAGCGTAGCCCACCTTCTTACAGGGGGCAACGAGCAGTACTTC
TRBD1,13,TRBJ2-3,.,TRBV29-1,CSGRTGGTDTQYF,TGCAGCGGGAGGACAGGGGGCACAGATACGCAGTATTTT
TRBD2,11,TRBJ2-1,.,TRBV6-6,CASSERGEQFF,TGTGCCAGCAGCGAGCGGGGTGAGCAGTTCTTC
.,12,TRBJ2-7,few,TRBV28,CASSPDLYEQYF,TGTGCCAGCAGTCCTGACTTGTACGAGCAGTACTTC
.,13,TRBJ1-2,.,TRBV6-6,CASSYPGGYGYTF,TGTGCCAGCAGTTACCCGGGTGGATATGGCTACACCTTC
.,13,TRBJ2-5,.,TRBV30,CAWSPRFGETQYF,TGTGCCTGGAGTCCTAGATTCGGAGAGACCCAGTACTTC
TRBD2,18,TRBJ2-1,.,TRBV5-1,CASSFLGLAGGSHNEQFF,TGCGCCAGCAGCTTTCTGGGACTAGCGGGAGGATCCCACAATGAGCAGTTCTTC
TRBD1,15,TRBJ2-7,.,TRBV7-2,CASRTIGTARSEQYF,TGTGCCAGCAGGACGATTGGGACAGCCCGCAGCGAGCAGTACTTC
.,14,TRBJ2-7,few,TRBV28,CASRRTGPIYEQYF,TGTGCCAGCAGAAGGACTGGGCCTATCTACGAGCAGTACTTC
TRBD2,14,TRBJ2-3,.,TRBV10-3,CAAGRAPLTDTQYF,TGTGCCGCCGGGAGGGCCCCGCTAACAGATACGCAGTATTTT
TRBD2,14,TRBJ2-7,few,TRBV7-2,CASSLSGSSYEQYF,TGTGCCAGCAGCTTGAGCGGGAGCAGTTACGAGCAGTACTTC
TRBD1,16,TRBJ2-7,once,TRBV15,CATSIETGGPLAEQYF,TGTGCCACCAGCATAGAGACAGGGGGCCCTCTTGCCGAGCAGTACTTC
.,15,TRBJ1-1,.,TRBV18,CASSQVGGPNTEAFF,TGTGCCAGCTCACAGGTGGGGGGGCCGAACACTGAAGCTTTCTTT
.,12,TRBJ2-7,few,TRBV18,CASSPPTDEQYF,TGTGCCAGCTCACCACCGACAGACGAGCAGTACTTC
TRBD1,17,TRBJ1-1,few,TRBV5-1,CASSLVSTGGTNTEAFF,TGCGCCAGCAGCTTGGTATCGACAGGGGGGACAAACACTGAAGCTTTCTTT
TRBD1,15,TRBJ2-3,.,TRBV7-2,CASSIRTGGRDTQYF,TGTGCCAGCAGCATCAGGACAGGTGGGAGAGATACGCAGTATTTT
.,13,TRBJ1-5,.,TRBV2,CASRLEGNQPQHF,TGTGCCAGCAGGTTGGAGGGCAATCAGCCCCAGCATTTT
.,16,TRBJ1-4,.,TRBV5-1,CASSPKPQVYNEKLFF,TGCGCCAGCAGCCCTAAGCCGCAGGTCTATAATGAAAAACTGTTTTTT
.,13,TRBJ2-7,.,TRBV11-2,CASSLQGRYEQYF,TGTGCCAGCAGCTTACAGGGCCGCTACGAGCAGTACTTC
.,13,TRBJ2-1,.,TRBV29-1,CSAKMGSGNEQFF,TGCAGCGCAAAAATGGGGAGTGGAAATGAGCAGTTCTTC
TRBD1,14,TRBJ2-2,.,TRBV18,CASSGQTNTGELFF,TGTGCCAGCTCGGGACAGACTAACACCGGGGAGCTGTTTTTT
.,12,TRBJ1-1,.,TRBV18,CASSPEGTEAFF,TGTGCCAGCTCACCCGAGGGCACTGAAGCTTTCTTT
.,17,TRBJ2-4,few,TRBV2,CASSELRGNVAKNIQYF,TGTGCCAGCAGTGAGCTCAGAGGCAACGTAGCCAAAAACATTCAGTACTTC
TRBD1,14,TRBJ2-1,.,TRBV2,CAIPGTGGYNEQFF,TGTGCCATCCCCGGGACAGGGGGATATAATGAGCAGTTCTTC
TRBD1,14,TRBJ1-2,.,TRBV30,CAWSWGTGSHGYTF,TGTGCCTGGAGTTGGGGGACAGGGTCTCATGGCTACACCTTC
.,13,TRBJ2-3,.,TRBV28,CAGESRNPDTQYF,TGTGCCGGGGAGAGTAGAAACCCAGATACGCAGTATTTT
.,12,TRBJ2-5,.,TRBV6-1,CASSGQQETQYF,TGTGCCAGCAGTGGGCAGCAAGAGACCCAGTACTTC
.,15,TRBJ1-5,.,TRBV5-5,CASSRGVNSNQPQHF,TGTGCCAGCAGCCGGGGGGTCAATAGCAATCAGCCCCAGCATTTT
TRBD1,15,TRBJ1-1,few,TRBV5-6,CASSTTRTGNTEAFF,TGTGCCAGCAGCACCACAAGGACAGGGAACACTGAAGCTTTCTTT
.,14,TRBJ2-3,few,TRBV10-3,CAITAGLSTDTQYF,TGTGCCATCACTGCGGGCCTAAGCACAGATACGCAGTATTTT
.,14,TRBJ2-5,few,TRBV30,CAWSQTPRGGAQYF,TGTGCCTGGAGCCAGACCCCCCGGGGTGGGGCCCAGTACTTC
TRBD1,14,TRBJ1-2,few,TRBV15,CATSRDRSLYGYTF,TGTGCCACCAGCAGGGACAGGAGCCTCTATGGCTACACCTTC
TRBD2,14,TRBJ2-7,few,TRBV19,CASSPLAPTYEQYF,TGTGCCAGTAGTCCACTAGCGCCGACCTACGAGCAGTACTTC
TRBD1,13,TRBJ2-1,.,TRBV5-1,CASSPGTVNEQFF,TGCGCCAGCAGCCCCGGGACAGTCAATGAGCAGTTCTTC
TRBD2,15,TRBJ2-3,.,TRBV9,CASSVRGGHTDTQYF,TGTGCCAGCAGCGTACGCGGGGGGCACACAGATACGCAGTATTTT
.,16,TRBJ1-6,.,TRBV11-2,CASSLDPGPGDSPLHF,TGTGCCAGCAGCTTAGACCCGGGACCAGGGGATTCACCCCTCCACTTT
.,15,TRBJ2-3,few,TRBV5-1,CASTVRPGSTDTQYF,TGCGCCAGTACAGTACGACCCGGCTCCACAGATACGCAGTATTTT
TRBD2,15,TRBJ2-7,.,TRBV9,CASSVGASGREEQYF,TGTGCCAGCAGCGTAGGGGCTAGCGGGAGAGAAGAGCAGTACTTC
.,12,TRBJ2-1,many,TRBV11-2,CASSRSYNEQFF,TGTGCCAGCAGCCGCTCCTACAATGAGCAGTTCTTC
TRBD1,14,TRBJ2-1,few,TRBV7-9,CASSSSGTVNEQFF,TGTGCCAGCAGCTCCTCCGGGACAGTAAATGAGCAGTTCTTC
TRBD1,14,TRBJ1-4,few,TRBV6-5,CASKPTGANEKLFF,TGTGCCAGCAAACCGACAGGGGCTAATGAAAAACTGTTTTTT
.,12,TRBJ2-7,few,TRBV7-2,CASSLRGYEQYF,TGTGCCAGCAGCTTACGGGGCTACGAGCAGTACTTC
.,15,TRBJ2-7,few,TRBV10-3,CAISEIGVSAYEQYF,TGTGCCATCAGTGAGATTGGTGTCAGTGCCTACGAGCAGTACTTC
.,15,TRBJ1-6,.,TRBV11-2,CASSARNRAGSPLHF,TGTGCCAGCAGCGCCAGGAACAGGGCCGGCTCACCCCTCCACTTT
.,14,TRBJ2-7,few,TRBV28,CASSLIALEAEQYF,TGTGCCAGCAGTTTAATTGCGCTAGAAGCCGAGCAGTACTTC
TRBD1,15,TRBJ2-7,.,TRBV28,CASSTPGTGSYEQYF,TGTGCCAGCAGTACCCCCGGGACAGGCTCCTACGAGCAGTACTTC
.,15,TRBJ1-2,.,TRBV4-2,CASIVPGLPYYGYTF,TGTGCCAGCATAGTTCCGGGACTACCATACTATGGCTACACCTTC
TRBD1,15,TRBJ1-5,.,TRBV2,CASSEGGQGNQPQHF,TGTGCCAGCAGTGAAGGGGGACAGGGCAATCAGCCCCAGCATTTT
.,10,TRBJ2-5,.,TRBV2,CASAAGTQYF,TGTGCCAGCGCGGCTGGGACCCAGTACTTC
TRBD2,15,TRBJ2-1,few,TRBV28,CASSEVAGVYNEQFF,TGTGCCAGCAGTGAGGTAGCGGGAGTATACAATGAGCAGTTCTTC
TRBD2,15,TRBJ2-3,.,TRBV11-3,CASSLLAGGGDTQYF,TGTGCCAGCAGCCTTCTGGCGGGAGGGGGAGATACGCAGTATTTT
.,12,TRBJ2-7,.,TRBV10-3,CAISESTGEQYF,TGTGCCATCAGTGAGTCGACGGGGGAGCAGTACTTC
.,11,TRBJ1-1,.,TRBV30,CAWTHPRGAFF,TGTGCCTGGACCCACCCCAGGGGCGCTTTCTTT
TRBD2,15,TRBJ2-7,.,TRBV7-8,CASSPPGASGYEQYF,TGTGCCAGCAGCCCCCCTGGGGCTAGCGGCTACGAGCAGTACTTC